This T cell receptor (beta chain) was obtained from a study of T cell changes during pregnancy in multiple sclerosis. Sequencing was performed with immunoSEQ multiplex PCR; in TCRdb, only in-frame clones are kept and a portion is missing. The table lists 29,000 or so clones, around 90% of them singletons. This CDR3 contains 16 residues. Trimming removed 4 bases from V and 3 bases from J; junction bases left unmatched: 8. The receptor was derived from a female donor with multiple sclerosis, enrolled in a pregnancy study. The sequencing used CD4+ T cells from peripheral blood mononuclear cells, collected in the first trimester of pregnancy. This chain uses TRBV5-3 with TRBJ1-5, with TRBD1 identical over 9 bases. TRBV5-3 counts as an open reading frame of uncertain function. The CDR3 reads CARSPRQGVTNQPQHF. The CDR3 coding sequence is TGTGCCAGAAGCCCCCGACAGGGGGTGACCAATCAGCCCCAGCATTTT.